The T cell receptor (beta chain) under discussion was sequenced for a study of untreated major depressive disorder. Method: immunoSEQ multiplex PCR; TCRdb's copy keeps in-frame clones and lacks some. This sample has about 20,000 clones; approximately 87% occur once, and the top ten carry about 5%. The sequence was obtained from a woman aged 25-40 years in good health. The sample was CD4+ T cells from PBMCs.

In nucleotides, the CDR3 is TGTGCCTGGAGTGTTTTGGCGGTTAGCACAGATACGCAGTATTTT. Translating it yields CAWSVLAVSTDTQYF. This sequence joins TRBV30 and TRBJ2-3; D is undetermined. Germline V CDR1 and CDR2: GTSNPN, SVGIG (reference sequence). Trimming removed 0 bases at V and 0 bases at J, with 10 bases between. CDR3 length: 15 residues.